The next 29 T cell receptor beta chains were all read from a single sample in a study of blood T cell repertoires in COVID-19. This table comes from immunoSEQ multiplex PCR, and its TCRdb copy is limited to in-frame clones, with some not included. The sample shows approximately 250,000 clones, 85% of them seen only once. Sequenced: peripheral blood. The receptors shown here come from a man aged 45-65 years with COVID-19, enrolled during active disease.

V gene TRBV19 combines with J gene TRBJ1-2; D gene unclear. The CDR3 length is 14 residues. Trimming removed 7 bases from V and 0 bases from J, with 12 bases in between. Germline values: CDR1 LNHDA, CDR2 SQIVND (reference sequence). CDR3 in amino acids: CASTPYGANYGYTF. Written as DNA, the CDR3 is TGTGCCAGTACCCCTTACGGGGCTAACTATGGCTACACCTTC.

The rearrangement joins TRBV6-5 to TRBJ2-7; no clear D gene. The V gene's germline CDR1 is MNHEY and CDR2 SVGAGI. The germline V and J ends were trimmed by 2 bases and 0 bases, with 5 bases remaining between them. This CDR3 contains 13 residues. The chain's CDR3 is CASSYQASYEQYF. The CDR3, as DNA: TGTGCCAGCAGTTACCAGGCCTCCTACGAGCAGTACTTC.

V and J are TRBV27 and TRBJ2-3, with D unclear. The germline V gene encodes CDR1 MNHEY and CDR2 SMNVEV (reference sequence). V lost 2 bases to trimming and J lost 0 bases, with 9 bases between them. This CDR3 contains 15 residues. CDR3 coding DNA: TGTGCCAGCAGTTTAACTCCTACTAGCACAGATACGCAGTATTTT. It encodes CASSLTPTSTDTQYF.

The CDR3 region is CASSLRGLNYGYTF. The CDR3 nucleotides are TGTGCCAGCAGTTTACGGGGTTTAAACTATGGCTACACCTTC. This chain connects TRBV28 to TRBJ1-2, with unresolved D. Trimming took 2 bases from V and 2 from J, leaving 9 bases between them. CDR1 is MDHEN, CDR2 SYDVKM, per germline. CDR3 length: 14 amino acids.

The chain recombines TRBV27 with TRBJ2-5; no firm D call. The length of the CDR3 is 13 residues. Germline CDR1 is MNHEY and CDR2 is SMNVEV (reference sequence). V was trimmed by 4 bases and J by 5 bases, leaving 11 bases between them. This CDR3 reads CASSSLRSETQYF. The CDR3 DNA is TGTGCCAGCAGTTCCCTCAGGTCTGAGACCCAGTACTTC.

The J gene is TRBJ2-5, the V gene TRBV5-1; D might be TRBD1 (6 bases). The CDR3 contains 14 residues. V was clipped by 4 bases and J by 1 base, with 11 bases between them. Per germline, CDR1 SGHRS and CDR2 YFSETQ. The CDR3, as DNA: TGCGCCAGCAGCCCCGGGACATCCCAAGAGACCCAGTACTTC. Translated, it gives CASSPGTSQETQYF.

V gene TRBV2 combines with J gene TRBJ1-1; D is undetermined. The CDR3 extends over 12 amino acids. Germline loops: CDR1 SNHLY, CDR2 FYNNEI. V dropped 7 bases and J dropped 1 base, with 7 bases sitting between them. As DNA, the CDR3 is TGTGCCAGCATACCGGGGAACACTGAAGCTTTCTTT. It encodes CASIPGNTEAFF.

This chain uses TRBV7-8 with TRBJ1-2; 11 positions agree with TRBD1. The CDR3 extends over 16 amino acids. CDR1 is SGHVS, CDR2 FQNEAQ, per germline. With 0 bases clipped from V and 5 bases from J, the junction kept 5 bases outside the gene matches. The CDR3 region is CASSLASGTGGYGYTF. The DNA for the CDR3 is TGTGCCAGCAGCTTAGCTTCCGGGACAGGGGGGTATGGCTACACCTTC.

The V call is TRBV18, the J call TRBJ1-5, with D unclear. V lost 4 bases to trimming and J lost 3 bases, with 10 bases between them. Germline-derived CDR1 and CDR2 are KGHSH and LQKENI. There are 14 residues in the CDR3. The CDR3 region has the DNA TGTGCCAGCTCACTGTTGCGGTCCAATCAGCCCCAGCATTTT. Protein product: CASSLLRSNQPQHF.

This clone was observed a single time. The chain carries TRBV3-1 (or the pseudogene TRBV3-2) and TRBJ1-6, with D unresolved. The V gene's germline CDR1 is LGHDT and CDR2 YNNKEL (reference sequence). This CDR3 has 16 amino acids. V dropped 4 bases and J dropped 5 bases, with 15 bases sitting between them. In DNA, the CDR3 is TGTGCCAGCAGCCGTCGATTGGGGAGGGATAATTCACCCCTCCACTTT. Amino acids: CASSRRLGRDNSPLHF.

This chain uses TRBV7-9 with TRBJ2-1; TRBD2 is a possible D gene (5 bases). From germline, CDR1 is SEHNR and CDR2 FQNEAQ (reference sequence). V was cut by 5 bases and J by 7 bases, with 9 bases left in between. The CDR3 runs to 12 residues. The chain's CDR3 is CASSATRNEQFF. DNA of the CDR3: TGTGCCAGCAGCGCTACTAGGAATGAGCAGTTCTTC.

The chain carries TRBV10-3 and TRBJ2-1, with 15 nucleotides matching TRBD2. The CDR3 contains 15 residues. Germline lookup yields CDR1 ENHRY and CDR2 SYGVKD. V lost 6 bases and J lost 9; bases outside the gene matches: 6. The CDR3 region is CAISRTSGGAGEQFF. CDR3 DNA: TGTGCCATCAGCCGGACTAGCGGGGGGGCCGGTGAGCAGTTCTTC.

J is TRBJ1-2 and V is TRBV20-1; no clear D. The V and J ends lost 3 bases and 5 bases respectively, with 7 bases between them. The germline CDR1 and CDR2 sequences are DFQATT and SNEGSKA (reference sequence). CDR3 length equals 11 residues. CDR3 loop: CSARRVYGYTF. The CDR3 DNA reads as TGCAGTGCTAGGAGGGTATATGGCTACACCTTC.

The chain has TRBV6-5 and TRBJ2-3, with D possibly TRBD1 on 6 matching bases. V was pared by 7 bases and J by 4 bases, with 18 bases between. The CDR3 is made up of 15 amino acids. CDR1 MNHEY and CDR2 SVGAGI come from the germline V gene. CDR3 sequence (DNA): TGTGCCAGCAACTATCAACAGGGTACCGCAGATACGCAGTATTTT. Protein sequence: CASNYQQGTADTQYF.

This clone was counted once. The J gene is TRBJ2-5, the V gene TRBV5-1; 8 nucleotides align to TRBD2. J gave up 3 bases and V 4 bases, and 8 bases lay outside the gene matches. The CDR3 has 15 amino acids. The germline CDR1 and CDR2 sequences are SGHRS and YFSETQ. CDR3 in amino acids: CASSMGSLAEETQYF. DNA of the CDR3: TGCGCCAGCAGCATGGGATCACTAGCGGAAGAGACCCAGTACTTC.

This chain connects TRBV28 to TRBJ2-1, with D tentatively TRBD2 (6 bases). Germline-derived CDR1 and CDR2 are MDHEN and SYDVKM. Trimming left V 7 bases short and J 10 bases short, with 11 bases between. The CDR3 has 11 residues. The CDR3 sequence: CASIGGLEQFF. The CDR3 DNA follows: TGTGCCAGCATCGGAGGGCTAGAGCAGTTCTTC.

This clone was picked up a small number of times. The chain uses TRBV2 and TRBJ1-2; D uncertain. The ends were cut back, 1 base at V and 4 bases at J, with 13 bases in the middle. The CDR3 has 15 residues. Germline assignment: CDR1 SNHLY and CDR2 FYNNEI. This CDR3 is CASSEVTGVGYGYTF. In nucleotides, the CDR3 is TGTGCCAGCAGTGAAGTTACGGGAGTAGGCTATGGCTACACCTTC.

The chain combines TRBV10-3 with TRBJ2-1; TRBD1 aligns across 9 bases. Losses at the gene ends were 10 bases for V and 5 bases for J; bases not matched to a gene: 6. The germline CDR1 and CDR2 sequences are ENHRY and SYGVKD. CDR3 length equals 13 residues. The CDR3 coding sequence is TGTGCCACCAACCGGGACAGGGACAATGAGCAGTTCTTC. Encoded protein: CATNRDRDNEQFF.

In its sample, this clone was seen once. The chain has TRBV5-6 and TRBJ2-3, with TRBD2 matching over 8 bases. With 0 bases clipped from V and 1 base from J, the junction kept 7 bases outside the gene matches. The CDR3 consists of 17 residues. CDR1 is SGHDT, CDR2 YYEEEE, per germline. CDR3 sequence (DNA): TGTGCCAGCAGCTTGGGTATCGGGGGGGCGGGCACAGATACGCAGTATTTT. The encoded protein is CASSLGIGGAGTDTQYF.

This clone was found a few times. The rearrangement links TRBV20-1 to TRBJ2-3; 9 nucleotides match TRBD2. The CDR3 sequence is 15 residues long. The germline gives CDR1 DFQATT, CDR2 SNEGSKA (reference sequence). With V trimmed by 3 bases and J by 5 bases, 9 bases remained unmatched. The CDR3 here is CSASIIAGAGDTQYF. For the CDR3, the DNA is TGCAGTGCTAGTATTATAGCGGGGGCGGGAGATACGCAGTATTTT.

V is TRBV9 and J is TRBJ2-4; 9 bases align to TRBD2. Unmatched junction bases numbered 4, after V lost 0 bases and J lost 0 bases. This CDR3 has 17 residues. Germline V gene sequence: CDR1 SGDLS, CDR2 YYNGEE. The CDR3: CASSVDSGGSAKNIQYF. CDR3 sequence (DNA): TGTGCCAGCAGCGTAGATAGCGGGGGTTCAGCCAAAAACATTCAGTACTTC.

The chain couples TRBV4-1 to TRBJ1-5; the D gene is possibly TRBD1 (6 bases). V shed 0 bases and J shed 2 bases, with 17 bases lying between them. Germline assignment: CDR1 MGHRA and CDR2 YSYEKL. The CDR3 is made up of 18 amino acids. The CDR3 nucleotides read TGCGCCAGCAGCCAAGACTGGACAGTCAGACGTGGCAATCAGCCCCAGCATTTT. Residues: CASSQDWTVRRGNQPQHF.

This chain uses TRBV6-6 with TRBJ2-5; D ambiguous. CDR3 length: 12 residues. Per the germline V gene, CDR1 is MNHNY and CDR2 is SVGAGI (reference sequence). The V gene lost 2 bases and the J gene lost 7 bases, with 8 bases spanning the gap. CDR3 bases: TGTGCCAGCAGTTACGAGCTCCGGACCCAGTACTTC. Translating gives CASSYELRTQYF.

The chain carries TRBV19 and TRBJ2-5; D perhaps matches TRBD2 (5 bases). CDR3 size: 14 residues. CDR1 is LNHDA and CDR2 is SQIVND in the germline V gene (reference sequence). The V and J ends lost 7 bases and 5 bases respectively, with 17 bases between them. CDR3 amino acids: CASTPSGWTETQYF. CDR3 nucleotide sequence: TGTGCCAGTACCCCGTCGGGGTGGACGGAGACCCAGTACTTC.

The gene calls are TRBV15 and TRBJ1-5, with 8 nucleotides matching TRBD1. Per the germline V gene, CDR1 is LNHNV and CDR2 is YYDKDF (reference sequence). This CDR3 has 16 residues. The V and J ends lost 1 base and 6 bases, in that order; junction bases with no gene match: 8. Written as DNA, the CDR3 is TGTGCCACCAGCAGAGGGGACAGGACAAGGGTTCAGCCCCAGCATTTT. It is translated as CATSRGDRTRVQPQHF.

This chain joins TRBV3-1 (or the pseudogene TRBV3-2) and TRBJ2-3; 7 nucleotides match TRBD2. The CDR3 length is 14 residues. J lost 0 bases, V lost 5 bases, and 2 bases had no gene match. Germline lookup yields CDR1 LGHDT and CDR2 YNNKEL (reference sequence). The CDR3 DNA reads as TGTGCCAGCAGCGGGCGGGGGAGCACAGATACGCAGTATTTT. Its translation is CASSGRGSTDTQYF.

The chain uses TRBV9 and TRBJ2-5, with D perhaps TRBD1 (6 bases). The CDR3 has 15 residues. V gave up 0 bases and J gave up 1 base, with 10 bases separating them. Looked up from germline, CDR1 is SGDLS and CDR2 is YYNGEE. CDR3 region: CASSVAPGVQETQYF. CDR3 sequence (DNA): TGTGCCAGCAGCGTAGCGCCAGGGGTCCAAGAGACCCAGTACTTC.

The rearrangement uses TRBV7-2 and TRBJ2-2; TRBD2 matches at 7 bases. Trimming took 5 bases from V and 4 from J; bases not matched to a gene: 7. This CDR3 comprises 15 residues. CDR1 is SGHTA, CDR2 FQGNSA, per germline. CDR3 coding DNA: TGTGCCAGCAGCCCCGGTGGGGGGGGCACCGGGGAGCTGTTTTTT. Amino acids: CASSPGGGGTGELFF.

The rearrangement joins TRBV19 to TRBJ2-1; perhaps TRBD1 as D (5 bases). The germline V gene has CDR1 LNHDA and CDR2 SQIVND (reference sequence). V was pared by 1 base and J by 12 bases, with 13 bases between. This CDR3 is built from 13 residues. CDR3: CASSIGRQSRQFF. For the CDR3, the DNA is TGTGCCAGTAGTATAGGAAGACAGTCTCGGCAGTTCTTC.